A single T cell receptor (beta chain) is shown here with its context. Its antigen is still unknown. Primers: 60 Vbeta forward and 13 Jbeta reverse. Profiled with immunoSEQ multiplex PCR; TCRdb holds only in-frame clones, not every one. Among around 50,000 clones, around three quarters were seen once, and the ten largest hold 8.1%. This sample is part of a study of cytomegalovirus exposure and HLA in healthy donors. Study-wide findings and caveats: Most TCR sequences were seen very rarely across donors, but some public TCRs occurred in many.

Trimming removed 6 bases at V and 0 bases at J, with 17 bases between. The CDR3 is made up of 16 amino acids. CDR1 is MDHEN, CDR2 SYDVKM, per germline. When sampled, the donors appeared nominally healthy, though they likely had unrecorded immune exposures. Sample: PBMCs. The source of this sequence is a man aged 25-40 years in good health and CMV-seropositive. This chain joins TRBV28 and TRBJ1-1; D might be TRBD1 (5 bases). The CDR3 nucleotides read TGTGCCAGCAGCCACCCCCTGACAGACATGAACACTGAAGCTTTCTTT. This translates into CASSHPLTDMNTEAFF.